This paragraph reports one T cell receptor (beta chain). This receptor's antigen is unknown. The record has no base qualities; no much larger clone is one base away. The sample comes from a study of T cell changes during pregnancy in multiple sclerosis (dated by TCRdb to 2018 to 2020). A note on the overall study: In women with multiple sclerosis, the researchers looked at how the T cell repertoire shifted as pregnancy progressed.

The CDR3 sequence holds 15 residues, the cysteine and phenylalanine included. Only the CDR3 DNA is retained, 45 bases long and in frame from the first base. V gives up 4 bases and J gives up 4 bases, and the segment between their germline ends measures 16 bases. As encoded in the germline V gene (reference sequence), CDR1 is LNHDA while CDR2 is SQIVND. Library construction relied on the immunoSEQ multiplex PCR assay. TCRdb limited this immuneACCESS table to in-frame rearrangements with V and J called. A share of clones is missing; checked studies link under half to unresolved V genes, and the rest is unexplained. Across this sample there are roughly 72,000 clones, with 90% to 95% seen only once. Jointly, the top ten make up 0.21% of the sample.

Sample: CD4+ T cells from peripheral blood mononuclear cells, taken before pregnancy. This TCR was recovered from a female donor with multiple sclerosis, enrolled in a pregnancy study. Recombination joined TRBV19 with TRBJ1-2; the best D guess is TRBD1, with 6 bases matching. The DNA is TGTGCCAGTAGTACGACGGGGGGCCAGCTCTATGGCTACACCTTC. Its protein reads: CASSTTGGQLYGYTF.